This is a list of T cell receptor beta chains from one sample in a study of T cell responses to AZD1222 COVID-19 vaccine. Sequenced by immunoSEQ multiplex PCR; TCRdb stores in-frame clones only, minus some. The repertoire has tens of thousands of clones, around 90% of them found once; the top ten carry 22%. Material: peripheral blood, obtained on day 0 of AZD1222 vaccination. Receptors originate from an adult in good health. Both conserved end residues are part of each CDR3. The D gene is left open where the match is weak. Only some rows state a clone size, as once, few, many or a class for expanded clones.

J gene: TRBJ1-3
D gene: -
V gene: TRBV6-6
clone size: -
CDR3 protein: CASSPTSGQRSGNTIYF
CDR3 DNA: TGTGCCAGCAGTCCCACATCGGGACAACGCTCTGGAAACACCATATATTTT

J gene: TRBJ2-2
D gene: TRBD1
V gene: TRBV5-1
clone size: -
CDR3 protein: CASSTTGGNTGELFF
CDR3 DNA: TGCGCCAGCAGCACCACAGGGGGCAACACCGGGGAGCTGTTTTTT

J gene: TRBJ2-3
D gene: TRBD2
V gene: TRBV18
clone size: -
CDR3 protein: CASSPQLAGTSPSTDTQYF
CDR3 DNA: TGTGCCAGCTCACCACAACTAGCGGGGACCTCTCCTAGCACAGATACGCAGTATTTT

J gene: TRBJ2-6
D gene: -
V gene: TRBV7-2
clone size: -
CDR3 protein: CASSPNAAGANVLTF
CDR3 DNA: TGTGCCAGCAGCCCCAACGCAGCTGGGGCCAACGTCCTGACTTTC

J gene: TRBJ2-3
D gene: -
V gene: TRBV6-5
clone size: once
CDR3 protein: CASSYGSIRADTQYF
CDR3 DNA: TGTGCCAGCAGTTACGGGTCTATTAGGGCTGATACGCAGTATTTT

J gene: TRBJ1-2
D gene: -
V gene: TRBV7-2
clone size: -
CDR3 protein: CASSPGLNYGYTF
CDR3 DNA: TGTGCCAGCAGCCCGGGGCTTAACTATGGCTACACCTTC

J gene: TRBJ2-7
D gene: TRBD1
V gene: TRBV27
clone size: once
CDR3 protein: CASSLLTGGEQYF
CDR3 DNA: TGTGCCAGCAGTTTGTTGACAGGGGGCGAGCAGTACTTC

J gene: TRBJ2-7
D gene: -
V gene: TRBV6-5
clone size: -
CDR3 protein: CASNRDGTTENEQYF
CDR3 DNA: TGTGCCAGCAATCGTGATGGGACCACCGAGAACGAGCAGTACTTC

J gene: TRBJ2-7
D gene: -
V gene: TRBV11-2
clone size: -
CDR3 protein: CASSLTMNYEQYF
CDR3 DNA: TGTGCCAGCAGCTTAACGATGAACTACGAGCAGTACTTC

J gene: TRBJ1-6
D gene: TRBD1
V gene: TRBV5-1
clone size: -
CDR3 protein: CASSSQGWGNSPLHF
CDR3 DNA: TGCGCCAGCAGCTCACAGGGGTGGGGGAATTCACCCCTCCACTTT

J gene: TRBJ1-5
D gene: -
V gene: TRBV6-6
clone size: -
CDR3 protein: CASSYGSLNQPQHF
CDR3 DNA: TGTGCCAGCAGCTACGGGTCTCTCAATCAGCCCCAGCATTTT